A selection of T cell receptor beta chains follows, all from one sample in a study of T cells after yellow fever vaccination. TCRdb called the 5' RACE reads again in MiXCR, with one record for every CDR3 protein. Of tens of thousands of distinct CDR3 sequences listed, approximately 4.4% are singletons. The sample in question was CD8+ T cells sorted from PBMCs, obtained 5 days after the yellow fever booster vaccination. These receptors originate from a young man who received the YFV17D yellow fever vaccine. Each CDR3 is given with its conserved first and last residue. D genes are given only for firm matches. Some rows mark clone size as missing; the rest say once, few, many or name a class of expanded clone.

>TRBV14|many|TRBJ2-1|TRBD1
CASEVGGVGGEQFF
>TRBV9|many|TRBJ1-1|TRBD1
CASSPWDSLNTEAFF
>TRBV5-4|many|TRBJ2-7|-
CASSLRGTGYEQYF
>TRBV2|many|TRBJ2-1|-
CACSPPQASSHPDYEQFF
>TRBV19|many|TRBJ1-5|-
CASWGLDNFSNQPQHF
>TRBV24-1|many|TRBJ2-7|-
CATSDGGEQYF
>TRBV13|many|TRBJ1-1|-
CASSSRGGMGANTEAFF
>TRBV2|many|TRBJ1-2|-
CASGGTKVGANGYTF
>TRBV5-1|many|TRBJ2-7|-
CASSLGHEQYF
>TRBV3-1|many|TRBJ2-5|TRBD2
CASVLAGGYAGVGETQYF
>TRBV10-2|many|TRBJ2-1|-
CASSEVPPEQFF
>TRBV5-1|many|TRBJ2-7|-
CASSLGIEQYF
>TRBV20-1|many|TRBJ2-3|-
CSAEAGPEAPTDTQYF
>TRBV29-1|-|TRBJ1-1|-
CSGSDAEAFF
>TRBV4-3|many|TRBJ2-2|-
CASSPEGSDFTGELFF
>TRBV9|many|TRBJ1-2|-
CASSERGGPYGYTF
>TRBV7-6|many|TRBJ2-5|-
CASSLDPAEYQETQYF
>TRBV7-9|many|TRBJ2-7|-
CASSLGLDEQYF
>TRBV6-2/TRBV6-3|many|TRBJ2-7|-
CASSYPSEQYF
>TRBV7-8|-|TRBJ1-5|-
CASADGNQPQHF
>TRBV7-6|many|TRBJ1-1|TRBD1
CASSPGGGEAFF
>TRBV4-2|many|TRBJ2-7|-
CASSQDKLSYEQYF
>TRBV19|many|TRBJ2-2|TRBD1
CAGGTGGPGELFF
>TRBV29-1|many|TRBJ2-7|-
CSVVYGYEQYF
>TRBV6-5|many|TRBJ2-7|TRBD2
CASSYLAEHQQYF
>TRBV28|many|TRBJ2-7|-
CASSLSRQSSYEQYF
>TRBV5-6|many|TRBJ2-5|-
CASSSPGNQETQYF
>TRBV5-1|many|TRBJ2-1|-
CASSLSSNEQFF
>TRBV29-1|many|TRBJ1-2|-
CSVAGEIYGYTF
>TRBV30|many|TRBJ2-1|-
CATTQGPVNEQFF
>TRBV7-9|many|TRBJ2-7|TRBD1
CASSLAGTGLYEQYF
>TRBV28|many|TRBJ2-5|TRBD2
CASSLVRRLAGQETQYF
>TRBV2|many|TRBJ2-6|TRBD1
CASSTGSGANVLTF
>TRBV25-1|many|TRBJ2-6|-
CASRGWSEAANVLTF
>TRBV7-9|many|TRBJ1-1|-
CASSSTGNTEAFF
>TRBV6-5|many|TRBJ2-5|-
CASSYGGNQETQYF
>TRBV3-1|few|TRBJ1-4|TRBD1
CAIPRTGDEKLFF
>TRBV27|many|TRBJ2-3|TRBD2
CASSPPIGAVWRDYTDTQYF
>TRBV28|many|TRBJ2-1|-
CASSLLEGFTPDPYNEQFF
>TRBV9|many|TRBJ2-7|TRBD2
CASSVGGTSGAGRYEQYF
>TRBV5-1|many|TRBJ2-1|TRBD2
CASSSGLASYNEQFF
>TRBV11-2|many|TRBJ2-7|-
CASSLNAAYEQYF
>TRBV28|many|TRBJ2-7|TRBD2
CASSLAGGEAYEQYF
>TRBV29-1|many|TRBJ2-2|-
CSAANDINTGELFF
>TRBV30|many|TRBJ2-1|TRBD2
CAWSAQSGGSTFF
>TRBV7-2|many|TRBJ2-7|TRBD2
CASSRGLAGVYEQYF
>TRBV7-9|-|TRBJ2-7|TRBD2
CASSWGLANYEQYF
>TRBV12-3/TRBV12-4|many|TRBJ1-2|-
CASSLESLGGYTF
>TRBV20-1|many|TRBJ2-7|-
CSASGTEAYEQYF
>TRBV18|many|TRBJ2-1|TRBD2
CASSSGTSFYNEQFF
>TRBV19|many|TRBJ2-2|-
CASNFGTNTGELFF